The 11 T cell receptor beta chains below all came from one sample that was sequenced in a study of blood T cell repertoires in COVID-19. Assay: immunoSEQ multiplex PCR; the TCRdb copy retains only in-frame clones and omits some. The sample shows about 24,000 clones, about 91% of them seen only once. The sample was peripheral blood. Source of these receptors: a man in his 70s with active COVID-19.

This chain uses TRBV6-2 or TRBV6-3 with TRBJ2-5, with no clear D. The CDR3 runs 13 residues. Trimming left V 5 bases short and J 1 base short, with 8 bases between. Germline V CDR1 and CDR2: MNHEY, SVGEGT. CDR3 region: CASSVVVQETQYF. For the CDR3, the DNA is TGTGCCAGCAGTGTAGTGGTCCAAGAGACCCAGTACTTC.

V and J are TRBV30 and TRBJ2-2, with D unresolved. Trimming removed 1 base from V and 7 bases from J, with 4 bases in between. The germline V gene encodes CDR1 GTSNPN and CDR2 SVGIG (reference sequence). The CDR3 contains 11 residues. This CDR3 is CAWSAGGELFF. The CDR3 DNA sequence: TGTGCCTGGAGTGCGGGCGGGGAGCTGTTTTTT. Combining the CDR3 with reference TRBV30 and TRBJ2-2 gives the whole variable domain SQTIHQWPATLVQPVGSPLSLECTVEGTSNPNLYWYRQAAGRGLQLLFYSVGIGQISSEVPQNLSASRPQDRQFILSSKKLLLSDSGFYLCAWSAGGELFFGEGSRLTVL.

This chain links TRBV28 with TRBJ2-1; 7 nucleotides agree with TRBD2. Losses at the gene ends were 2 bases for V and 9 bases for J; bases not matched to a gene: 10. Germline loops: CDR1 MDHEN, CDR2 SYDVKM. The CDR3 contains 15 residues. The CDR3 protein is CASSLGAGAESEQFF. The CDR3 nucleotides are TGTGCCAGCAGTTTAGGTGCGGGAGCGGAAAGTGAGCAGTTCTTC.

With regard to this clone: This sample includes further DNA sequences coding for the same CDR3. The V and J genes are TRBV27 and TRBJ1-6, with D maybe TRBD1 (6 bases). V lost 5 bases, J lost 2 bases, and 10 bases lay in between. Germline V gene data show CDR1 as MNHEY and CDR2 as SMNVEV (reference sequence). The CDR3 length is 15 residues. CDR3 region: CASSPRQAYNSPLHF. The CDR3 DNA follows: TGTGCCAGCAGTCCAAGACAGGCCTATAATTCACCCCTCCACTTT.

The rearrangement joins TRBV9 to TRBJ2-1, with a tentative D call TRBD1 (6 bases). Germline values: CDR1 SGDLS, CDR2 YYNGEE. This CDR3 spans 16 amino acids. V lost 4 bases, J lost 1 base, and 15 bases lay in between. The CDR3 loop reads CASSPQGGQSYNEQFF. CDR3 nucleotide sequence: TGTGCCAGCAGCCCCCAAGGGGGACAATCCTACAATGAGCAGTTCTTC.

The J gene is TRBJ1-1, the V gene TRBV10-3; the D gene is possibly TRBD1 (5 bases). There are 13 residues in the CDR3. The V end lost 7 bases, the J end lost 0 bases, and 9 bases lay between the germline ends. Germline CDR1 reads ENHRY; CDR2 reads SYGVKD. CDR3 region: CAIKKGMNTEAFF. Written as DNA, the CDR3 is TGTGCCATCAAAAAGGGGATGAACACTGAAGCTTTCTTT.

J is TRBJ1-4 and V is TRBV7-6; TRBD1 might be the D (6 bases). Germline V gives CDR1 SGHVS, CDR2 FNYEAQ. V was trimmed by 5 bases and J by 8 bases, leaving 18 bases between them. This CDR3 is 15 amino acids long. As DNA, the CDR3 is TGTGCCAGCAGCCGCGGGGGGGGGCAAGGCGAAAAACTGTTTTTT. Translated, it gives CASSRGGGQGEKLFF. Using reference TRBV7-6 and TRBJ1-4 for the parts outside the CDR3, the full variable domain is GAGVSQSPRYKVTKRGQDVALRCDPISGHVSLYWYRQALGQGPEFLTYFNYEAQQDKSGLPNDRFSAERPEGSISTLTIQRTEQRDSAMYRCASSRGGGQGEKLFFGSGTQLSVL.

This chain links TRBV11-3 with TRBJ2-1, with 10 positions matching TRBD2. V shed 6 bases and J 7 bases; nucleotides not matched to a gene: 9. The CDR3 has 15 residues. CDR1 and CDR2 from the germline V gene are SGHNT and YENEEA. The chain's CDR3 is CASSPASGSNNEQFF. CDR3 coding DNA: TGTGCCAGCAGTCCGGCTAGCGGGAGTAATAATGAGCAGTTCTTC.

This clone was observed a few times. The chain combines TRBV2 with TRBJ2-5; D uncertain. Germline V gene sequence: CDR1 SNHLY, CDR2 FYNNEI. CDR3 length: 15 amino acids. V lost 0 bases and J 2 bases, leaving 10 bases between the germline ends. The CDR3 region has the DNA TGTGCCAGCAGTGAAGCGCTAATCCCTCAAGAGACCCAGTACTTC. It encodes CASSEALIPQETQYF. Supplemented by reference TRBV2 and TRBJ2-5, the full variable domain reads EPEVTQTPSHQVTQMGQEVILRCVPISNHLYFYWYRQILGQKVEFLVSFYNNEISEKSEIFDDQFSVERPDGSNFTLKIRSTKLEDSAMYFCASSEALIPQETQYFGPGTRLLVL.

The chain recombines TRBV18 with TRBJ1-1; 7 bases are a match to TRBD1. Trimming removed 4 bases from V and 5 bases from J; junction bases left unmatched: 13. This CDR3 contains 16 residues. Germline V CDR1 and CDR2: KGHSH, LQKENI. The CDR3 nucleotides read TGTGCCAGCTCACAGGGGATTTCGACAGGGTGGACTGAAGCTTTCTTT. Amino acid sequence: CASSQGISTGWTEAFF.

As regards this clone: Compared with germline, one end of the junction differs, possibly owing to a read error. Written as DNA, the CDR3 is TGTGCCAGCGGATCCACCTCGGGCAACGCGAACACCGGGGAGCCGTTTTTT. Residues: CASGSTSGNANTGEPFF. V and J are TRBV27 and TRBJ2-2; D perhaps matches TRBD2 (5 bases). The CDR3 has 17 residues. Germline CDR1 reads MNHEY; CDR2 reads SMNVEV (reference sequence).